Listed here is a single T cell receptor beta chain. What it recognizes is unknown. This PCR relied on a set of 60 Vbeta primers and 13 Jbeta primers. Assay: immunoSEQ multiplex PCR; the TCRdb copy retains only in-frame clones and omits some. Of about 150,000 clones detected, about 70% appear once; the ten largest clones hold around 2.8%. J lost 10 bases, V lost 4 bases, and 14 bases had no gene match. Germline V CDR1 and CDR2: SGHAT, FQNNGV. The CDR3 length is 17 residues. The sample originates from a study of cytomegalovirus exposure and HLA in healthy donors. As for the study in general: When over 300 donors were genotyped, roughly 82% of them were found to fall in the Caucasian-associated ancestry cluster. General study points: In a later analysis, at a false discovery rate of 0.05, 15,000 to 20,000 TCR beta sequences were associated with HLA alleles. The authors excluded some V segments, including TRBV6-2 and TRBV6-3, as indistinguishable.

The rearrangement uses TRBV11-2 and TRBJ2-1, with 12 bases lining up with TRBD2. Sequenced material: PBMCs. This receptor was taken from a man between 18 and 35 years old in good health and CMV-seronegative. The CDR3 coding sequence is TGTGCCAGCAGCTGGGAGGGACTAGCGGGCGGCAGGGGGGAGCAGTTCTTC. Its translation is CASSWEGLAGGRGEQFF.